The entry below gives a single T cell receptor (beta chain) sequence along with its context. Its specificity is unknown. Repertoires were sampled repeatedly during chemoradiotherapy. This sample is part of a study of chemoradiotherapy in HPV16-positive cancers. This CDR3 spans 11 amino acids. Germline V gene lookup returns CDR1 SGHTS and CDR2 YDEGEE. Clones were sequenced by immunoSEQ multiplex PCR, and TCRdb holds only the in-frame ones, with some missing. The sample holds several thousand clones; about 83% are singletons and the top ten take 11% to 15%. Study-wide findings and caveats: Candidate HPV-specific clones and E7-related TCR motifs grew in tumor during treatment.

V gene TRBV5-8 combines with J gene TRBJ2-5; D not certain. Gene TRBJ2-7 matches the end of the DNA better, so the J call may be wrong. The source of this sequence is a human donor with HPV-associated anogenital cancer. Sequencing used blood, obtained from a patient who underwent chemoradiotherapy. The CDR3 nucleotides read TGTGCCAGCAGCTTGGTCAACGAGCAGTACTTC. Its protein product is CASSLVNEQYF.